The following is a T cell receptor beta chain sequence with its context. MiXCR was run by TCRdb on the RT-PCR reads, yielding one entry per CDR3 protein. The data contain fewer than 800,000 distinct CDR3 sequences, 13% to 15% of them seen just once; the ten biggest clones take up roughly 3.9%. The source material was memory CD4+ T cells from blood. The clonotype was recovered from a female donor in good health, serving as a healthy control.

This CDR3 is CASSADRGPDTQYF. CDR3 DNA: TGTGCCAGCAGTGCTGACAGGGGCCCGGATACGCAGTATTTT. This chain connects TRBV2 to TRBJ2-3; 8 nucleotides align to TRBD1. CDR1 SNHLY and CDR2 FYNNEI come from the germline V gene. V gave up 4 bases and J gave up 6 bases; unmatched junction bases: 6. CDR3 length: 14 amino acids. The whole variable domain, remainder taken from reference TRBV2 and TRBJ2-3, is EPEVTQTPSHQVTQMGQEVILRCVPISNHLYFYWYRQILGQKVEFLVSFYNNEISEKSEIFDDQFSVERPDGSNFTLKIRSTKLEDSAMYFCASSADRGPDTQYFGPGTRLTVL.